These 27 T cell receptor beta chains came from one sample sequenced in a study of T cell responses to AZD1222 COVID-19 vaccine. The assay was immunoSEQ multiplex PCR, and TCRdb's table has in-frame clones only and misses some. This table has nearly 95,000 clones, nearly 90% appearing once. This specimen consisted of peripheral blood, obtained on day 0 of AZD1222 vaccination. These receptors were collected from an adult in good health.

This clone was detected many times. The chain employs TRBV7-2 and TRBJ1-1; D unresolved. Trimming removed 10 bases at V and 2 bases at J, with 17 bases between. The CDR3 contains 14 residues. Looked up from germline, CDR1 is SGHTA and CDR2 is FQGNSA. CDR3 amino acids: CATLERRGNTEAFF. The CDR3 region has the DNA TGTGCCACCCTAGAACGACGGGGAAACACTGAAGCTTTCTTT.

The chain is built from TRBV3-1 (or the pseudogene TRBV3-2) and TRBJ2-3, with 7 bases matching TRBD2. The ends lost 0 bases at V and 0 bases at J; junction bases unmatched: 6. The CDR3 contains 17 residues. Germline assignment: CDR1 LGHDT and CDR2 YNNKEL (reference sequence). The CDR3 sequence is CASSQDLGAGSTDTQYF. CDR3 in DNA: TGTGCCAGCAGCCAAGATTTAGGAGCGGGGAGCACAGATACGCAGTATTTT.

This chain connects TRBV2 to TRBJ1-1, with TRBD1 matching 7 bases. Trimming at V came to 6 bases and at J to 6 bases, leaving 7 bases not matched to a gene. Per germline, CDR1 SNHLY and CDR2 FYNNEI. This CDR3 comprises 13 residues. This CDR3 reads CASRSTGVAEAFF. The CDR3 DNA is TGTGCCAGCAGATCTACAGGGGTGGCTGAAGCTTTCTTT.

This clone was detected a few times. V and J are TRBV5-1 and TRBJ1-6; 8 bases agree with TRBD1. V was clipped by 4 bases and J by 8 bases; unmatched bases: 11. The CDR3 runs to 16 residues. Germline V gene lookup returns CDR1 SGHRS and CDR2 YFSETQ. In nucleotides, the CDR3 is TGCGCCAGCAGCACCGGGACAGGCAGGTTGGATTCACCCCTCCACTTT. Translating gives CASSTGTGRLDSPLHF.

The chain is built from TRBV7-9 and TRBJ1-4; 9 bases are a match to TRBD1. CDR3 length: 14 amino acids. Trimming cost V 5 bases and J 7 bases; bases outside gene matches: 5. The germline V gene has CDR1 SEHNR and CDR2 FQNEAQ (reference sequence). This chain's CDR3 is CASSRGQGGEKLFF. DNA of the CDR3: TGTGCCAGCAGCAGGGGACAGGGCGGTGAAAAACTGTTTTTT.

The J gene is TRBJ1-2, the V gene TRBV6-5; D remains ambiguous. Germline V CDR1 and CDR2: MNHEY, SVGAGI. The V and J ends lost 1 base and 8 bases respectively, with 17 bases between them. This CDR3 region has 15 residues. The CDR3 loop is CASSYFGSTIGGYTF. The CDR3 DNA sequence: TGTGCCAGCAGTTACTTTGGATCTACTATTGGCGGCTACACCTTC.

The V and J genes are TRBV12-3 or TRBV12-4 and TRBJ2-2; no reliable D call. This CDR3 is 12 amino acids long. Trimming removed 5 bases at V and 2 bases at J, with 3 bases between. The CDR3, as DNA: TGTGCCAGCAGTAGAAACACCGGGGAGCTGTTTTTT. Translated: CASSRNTGELFF.

V is TRBV24-1 and J is TRBJ1-1; D may be TRBD1 (5 bases). Germline CDR1 KGHDR, CDR2 SFDVKD. V lost 2 bases and J 5 bases, leaving 11 bases between the germline ends. This CDR3 has 14 residues. CDR3 region: CATSDSGLGTEAFF. CDR3 bases: TGTGCCACCAGTGATTCAGGGTTGGGGACTGAAGCTTTCTTT.

This clone was seen just once. The V call is TRBV14, the J call TRBJ2-7, with D unclear. The CDR3 is 12 residues long. Germline V gene sequence: CDR1 SGHDN, CDR2 FVKESK. V lost 1 base and J lost 1, with 2 bases in between. DNA of the CDR3: TGTGCCAGCAGCCAAGGGTCCTACGAGCAGTACTTC. Protein sequence: CASSQGSYEQYF.

This clone is a singleton in its sample. V usage is TRBV11-1 and J usage is TRBJ1-6; D perhaps matches TRBD1 (6 bases). Looked up from germline, CDR1 is SGHAT and CDR2 is FQDESV (reference sequence). This CDR3 has 14 residues. Trimming removed 5 bases at V and 7 bases at J, with 12 bases between. Here the CDR3 reads CASSGTGTNSPLHF. DNA of the CDR3: TGTGCCAGCAGCGGCACAGGGACGAATTCACCCCTCCACTTT.

The chain is built from TRBV14 and TRBJ2-7, with D uncertain. In germline, CDR1 is SGHDN, CDR2 FVKESK. V lost 5 bases to trimming and J lost 0 bases, with 11 bases between them. The CDR3 is 14 residues long. The CDR3 bases are TGTGCCAGCAGCTCGTACGGTACCTCCTACGAGCAGTACTTC. Translated: CASSSYGTSYEQYF.

This chain connects TRBV5-1 to TRBJ2-3; the D call may be TRBD1 or TRBD2 (5 bases each). Germline V gene sequence: CDR1 SGHRS, CDR2 YFSETQ. CDR3 length: 18 amino acids. Trimming cost V 3 bases and J 2 bases, with 22 bases left between them. This CDR3 reads CASSSPWGTRAPTDTQYF. As DNA, the CDR3 is TGCGCCAGCAGCTCCCCCTGGGGGACCAGGGCCCCCACAGATACGCAGTATTTT. Using reference TRBV5-1 and TRBJ2-3 for the parts outside the CDR3, the full variable domain is KAGVTQTPRYLIKTRGQQVTLSCSPISGHRSVSWYQQTPGQGLQFLFEYFSETQRNKGNFPGRFSGRQFSNSRSEMNVSTLELGDSALYLCASSSPWGTRAPTDTQYFGPGTRLTVL.

The chain uses TRBV12-1 and TRBJ2-1. TRBV12-1 is designated a pseudogene. CDR3 length: 18 residues. CDR3 in amino acids: CASTSFLSGSGSYNEQFF. Written as DNA, the CDR3 is TGTGCCAGCACCTCTTTTTTGTCAGGGAGCGGCTCCTACAATGAGCAGTTCTTC.

This sequence joins TRBV4-3 and TRBJ1-1; maybe TRBD1 (5 bases). Trimming removed 2 bases at V and 2 bases at J, with 12 bases between. The germline V gene has CDR1 LGHNA and CDR2 YSLEER. This CDR3 is built from 15 residues. The CDR3: CASSQYWDANTEAFF. CDR3 nucleotides: TGCGCCAGCAGCCAATATTGGGACGCAAACACTGAAGCTTTCTTT.

The gene calls are TRBV7-6 and TRBJ2-2, with 10 bases matching TRBD2. The CDR3 has 16 residues. Germline V gives CDR1 SGHVS, CDR2 FNYEAQ. J lost 2 bases, V lost 6 bases, and 6 bases had no gene match. For the CDR3, the DNA is TGTGCCAGCAGTCATAGCGGGGGGACCAACACCGGGGAGCTGTTTTTT. This gives the protein CASSHSGGTNTGELFF. Full variable domain (rest looked up from reference TRBV7-6 and TRBJ2-2): GAGVSQSPRYKVTKRGQDVALRCDPISGHVSLYWYRQALGQGPEFLTYFNYEAQQDKSGLPNDRFSAERPEGSISTLTIQRTEQRDSAMYRCASSHSGGTNTGELFFGEGSRLTVL.

The chain employs TRBV3-1 (or the pseudogene TRBV3-2) and TRBJ1-5; TRBD1 aligns across 7 bases. The CDR3 extends over 13 amino acids. The junction had 3 bases not matched to a gene; V was cut back by 3 bases and J by 7 bases. The germline V gene has CDR1 LGHDT and CDR2 YNNKEL (reference sequence). In nucleotides, the CDR3 is TGTGCCAGCAGCCAGAGGGACAGCCAGCCCCAGCATTTT. It codes for CASSQRDSQPQHF.

The CDR3 coding sequence is TGTGCCAGCAGCGTAACAGGGGAAGCAGGCGAGCAGTACTTC. Encoded protein: CASSVTGEAGEQYF. The chain employs TRBV9 and TRBJ2-7, with TRBD1 identical over 7 bases. Germline V gene sequence: CDR1 SGDLS, CDR2 YYNGEE. J was trimmed by 6 bases and V by 1 base; bases with no gene match: 7. The CDR3 loop spans 14 amino acids.

The chain joins TRBV6-2 or TRBV6-3 to TRBJ2-7; D unclear. This CDR3 has 11 residues. Germline lookup yields CDR1 MNHEY and CDR2 SVGEGT. V lost 4 bases and J lost 3, with 4 bases in between. The CDR3 region has the DNA TGTGCCAGCAGTTTCAGCTACGAGCAGTACTTC. It specifies CASSFSYEQYF.

The rearrangement uses TRBV3-1 (or the pseudogene TRBV3-2) and TRBJ2-7; 7 bases agree with TRBD1. With 8 bases clipped from V and 4 bases from J, the junction kept 8 bases outside the gene matches. Germline loops: CDR1 LGHDT, CDR2 YNNKEL (reference sequence). CDR3 length: 13 residues. The DNA of the CDR3 is TGTGCCAGCGGAAAACAGGGGCGGTACGAGCAGTACTTC. This codes for CASGKQGRYEQYF.

The V and J genes are TRBV9 and TRBJ1-5; no reliable D call. The CDR3 length is 16 residues. Trimming left V 0 bases short and J 3 bases short, with 13 bases between. Germline-derived CDR1 and CDR2 are SGDLS and YYNGEE. CDR3 coding DNA: TGTGCCAGCAGCGTAGGTGAGACCTTAGACAATCAGCCCCAGCATTTT. Translating it yields CASSVGETLDNQPQHF.

This clone was observed a single time. The V and J genes are TRBV6-5 and TRBJ2-2, with TRBD1 identical over 7 bases. CDR3 length: 15 amino acids. In germline, CDR1 is MNHEY, CDR2 SVGAGI. V dropped 2 bases and J dropped 5; count of bases not matched to a gene: 5. The CDR3 DNA sequence: TGTGCCAGCAGTTACCAAACAGGGGTAACCGGGGAGCTGTTTTTT. Amino acids: CASSYQTGVTGELFF.

The V call is TRBV2, the J call TRBJ1-2, with 8 bases identical to TRBD1. CDR1 is SNHLY and CDR2 is FYNNEI in the germline V gene. CDR3 length: 13 amino acids. With V trimmed by 6 bases and J by 4 bases, 4 bases remained unmatched. The chain's CDR3 is CASRVGTGYGYTF. The CDR3 DNA follows: TGTGCCAGCAGGGTGGGGACAGGCTATGGCTACACCTTC.

The chain employs TRBV7-8 and TRBJ1-1; D is unclear. V lost 7 bases, J lost 0 bases, and 15 bases lay in between. CDR1 and CDR2 from the germline V gene are SGHVS and FQNEAQ. The CDR3 is made up of 15 amino acids. CDR3 in amino acids: CASNSRTGVNTEAFF. CDR3 coding DNA: TGTGCCAGCAATTCGCGAACGGGTGTGAACACTGAAGCTTTCTTT.

The chain couples TRBV2 to TRBJ2-4; no clear D. Trimming took 7 bases from V and 5 from J, leaving 6 bases between them. CDR3 length: 11 residues. Per the germline V gene, CDR1 is SNHLY and CDR2 is FYNNEI. CDR3 coding DNA: TGTGCCAGCAATTGGGAAAACATTCAGTACTTC. Translated: CASNWENIQYF.

The gene calls are TRBV7-3 and TRBJ2-2, with a tentative D call TRBD1 (5 bases). V was clipped by 0 bases and J by 4 bases, with 15 bases between them. Germline CDR1 SGHTA, CDR2 FQGTGA. The CDR3 is 17 residues long. DNA for the CDR3: TGTGCCAGCAGCTTAACGTTAAGTGGGGCGAGCACCGGGGAGCTGTTTTTT. This sequence encodes CASSLTLSGASTGELFF. Together with reference TRBV7-3 and TRBJ2-2, the CDR3 gives the full variable domain: GAGVSQTPSNKVTEKGKYVELRCDPISGHTALYWYRQSLGQGPEFLIYFQGTGAADDSGLPNDRFFAVRPEGSVSTLKIQRTERGDSAVYLCASSLTLSGASTGELFFGEGSRLTVL.

This clone was counted a few times. The chain recombines TRBV2 with TRBJ1-1, with a tentative D call TRBD1 (6 bases). Trimming shortened V by 7 bases and J by 1 base, and 19 bases separated the two germline ends. This CDR3 is built from 16 residues. CDR1 is SNHLY, CDR2 FYNNEI, per germline. The CDR3 is CASKGRGDPTNTEAFF. The CDR3 DNA sequence: TGTGCCAGCAAGGGTAGGGGGGACCCGACGAACACTGAAGCTTTCTTT.

The V gene is TRBV4-3, the J gene TRBJ2-7; D is ambiguous. The CDR3 runs to 15 residues. Germline CDR1 and CDR2: LGHNA and YSLEER. Between the trimmed V and J ends, which lost 0 bases and 2 bases, there was a span of 11 bases. The CDR3 loop reads CASSQDSAGAYEQYF. DNA for the CDR3: TGCGCCAGCAGCCAAGATAGTGCCGGAGCCTACGAGCAGTACTTC.